This T cell receptor (beta chain) was observed in a study of blood T cell repertoires in COVID-19. The CDR3 spans 14 residues. Per the germline V gene, CDR1 is SGHRS and CDR2 is YFSETQ. The germline V and J ends were trimmed by 0 bases and 6 bases, with 12 bases remaining between them. Per the study methods: Amplification of reference gene primers provided the estimated nucleated cell counts. Sequencing was performed with immunoSEQ multiplex PCR; in TCRdb, only in-frame clones are kept and a portion is missing. The DNA was the basis for D and trimming; V, J and clone size are from that table. Among 380,000 or so clones listed, approximately 86% were seen once.

The material sequenced was peripheral blood. V and J are TRBV5-1 and TRBJ2-5; D might be TRBD2 (7 bases). The receptor was derived from a woman aged 60-70 years with COVID-19, enrolled during active disease. The CDR3, as DNA: TGCGCCAGCAGCTTGGTGGCGGGGGCAAAGACCCAGTACTTC. Protein product: CASSLVAGAKTQYF.